A selection of T cell receptor beta chains follows, all from one sample in a study of human T cells and chemical hapten exposure. MiXCR was run by TCRdb on the RACE reads, yielding one entry per CDR3 protein. The sample comprises under 40,000 distinct CDR3 sequences, approximately 12% of which are singletons, and more than 1.5% rests with the top ten. The input for sequencing was whole blood, taken in connection with sensitization to the hapten diphenylcyclopropenone (DPC). The receptors originated from a woman in her forties with alopecia areata. Some clones in this sample may be carry-over from other donors' samples. The CDR3 runs from the conserved cysteine through the conserved F or W. Each record gives: D gene, V gene, J gene, clone size, CDR3 DNA, CDR3 protein. D genes are given only for firm matches. For some rows the clone size is stated as once, few or many, or as a class when expanded; others skip it.

>TRBD1|TRBV7-9|TRBJ1-1|few
TGTGCCAGCAGCTCTACCCAGGGGGCTGAAGCTTTCTTT
CASSSTQGAEAFF
>TRBD1|TRBV28|TRBJ1-6|once
TGTGCCAGCAACCGACAGGGGAGGGAGAATTCACCCCTCCACTTT
CASNRQGRENSPLHF
>.|TRBV29-1|TRBJ2-1|many
TGCAGCGTTGGTTCGGGCAACGGGGATGAGCAGTTCTTC
CSVGSGNGDEQFF
>.|TRBV28|TRBJ2-7|once
TGTGCCAGCAGCACTAACTCAGGGGCCGAGCAGTACTTC
CASSTNSGAEQYF
>TRBD1|TRBV28|TRBJ2-7|many
TGTGCCATCTCCCCCGACAGGGGGCGATCCTACGAGCAGTACTTC
CAISPDRGRSYEQYF
>.|TRBV12-3/TRBV12-4|TRBJ2-1|many
TGTGCCAGCAGTTTAGGGGTTTGGGAGCAGCTCTTC
CASSLGVWEQLF
>TRBD1|TRBV4-1|TRBJ1-5|many
TGCGCCAGCAGCCAAGAGACAGGGGATAGCAATCAGCCCCAGCATTTT
CASSQETGDSNQPQHF
>TRBD1|TRBV11-2|TRBJ1-2|.
TGTGCCAGCAGCTTAGGAGACAGGGTAGACACCTTC
CASSLGDRVDTF
>TRBD1|TRBV5-1|TRBJ1-1|few
TGCGCCAGCAGCTTGTGGCCAGGGGGAAGGGGAACTGAAGCTTTCTTT
CASSLWPGGRGTEAFF
>.|TRBV6-5|TRBJ2-1|many
TGTGCCAGCAGGAAAACAGGATCCTACAATGAGCAGTTCTTC
CASRKTGSYNEQFF
>.|TRBV19|TRBJ1-5|many
TGTGCCAGTAGTATCCTACAGGATCAGCCCCAGCATTTT
CASSILQDQPQHF
>TRBD1|TRBV29-1|TRBJ2-7|many
TGCAGCGTGGGCGAAGGGACAGTCTTGGGCGAGCAGTACTTC
CSVGEGTVLGEQYF
>.|TRBV29-1|TRBJ1-1|few
TGCAGCGCCGATGTCCAGGGTGACACTGAAGCTTTCTTT
CSADVQGDTEAFF
>.|TRBV29-1|TRBJ2-3|.
TGCAGCGTTGAAAGTGCGAGGGATAGAGGTTTATGGGCAGATACGCAGTATTTT
CSVESARDRGLWADTQYF
>.|TRBV20-1|TRBJ2-1|many
TGCAGTGCTAGACCCGCAGGGGACTTATACAATGAGCAGTTCTTC
CSARPAGDLYNEQFF
>.|TRBV11-1|TRBJ2-7|medium-sized
TGTGCCAGCAGCTTGTCGAGCTCCTACGAGCAGTACTTC
CASSLSSSYEQYF
>.|TRBV5-1|TRBJ2-1|many
TGCGCCAGCAGCTTGGCTGGAATCAGCTCCTACAATGAGCAGTTCTTC
CASSLAGISSYNEQFF
>.|TRBV3-1|TRBJ2-7|.
TGTGCCAGCAGCCAAGTTCGCGGAGAGCAGTACTTC
CASSQVRGEQYF
>TRBD2|TRBV4-1|TRBJ2-2|many
TGCGCCAGCAGCCAACCCGGACTAGCGGGAGGGCCTGACACCGGGGAGCTGTTTTTT
CASSQPGLAGGPDTGELFF
>TRBD2|TRBV2|TRBJ2-7|many
TGTGCCAGCAGTGCACTAGCGGGAGACTACGAGCAGTACTTC
CASSALAGDYEQYF
>.|TRBV12-3/TRBV12-4|TRBJ2-1|many
TGTGCCAGCAGTTGGCTACTCTACAATGAGCAGTTCTTC
CASSWLLYNEQFF
>.|TRBV20-1|TRBJ1-1|many
TGCAGTGCTAGCCCTCAAAACCTGGGAATGAACACTGAAGCTTTCTTT
CSASPQNLGMNTEAFF
>.|TRBV7-2|TRBJ2-5|many
TGTGCCAGCAGCTTAGGGAAGTACCAAGAGACCCAGTACTTC
CASSLGKYQETQYF
>TRBD1|TRBV20-1|TRBJ1-5|.
TGCAGTGCCTCAGGACAGGGAGGGAATCAGCCCCAGCATTTT
CSASGQGGNQPQHF
>.|TRBV9|TRBJ2-3|.
TGTGCCAGCAGCGTATCGGGAGACAGATACACAGATACGCAGTATTTT
CASSVSGDRYTDTQYF
>TRBD1|TRBV7-8|TRBJ1-1|many
TGTGCCAGCAGCCTAGGGACAGGGCCCACTGAAGCTTTCTTT
CASSLGTGPTEAFF
>TRBD2|TRBV6-2/TRBV6-3|TRBJ2-3|many
TGTGCCAGCAGTTTGGGACTAGCGGGACCCACAGATACGCAGTATTTT
CASSLGLAGPTDTQYF
>TRBD2|TRBV7-3|TRBJ2-2|many
TGTGCCAGCAGCCGTAGCGGGCAGAACACCGGGGAGCTGTTTTTT
CASSRSGQNTGELFF
>.|TRBV11-2|TRBJ2-5|few
TGTGCCAGCAGCTTAGATCTAGCGAAAGAGACCCAGTACTTC
CASSLDLAKETQYF
>TRBD1|TRBV3-1|TRBJ1-4|.
TGTGCCAGCAGCCAAGGGGAGGGGGCTGATGAAAAACTGTTTTTT
CASSQGEGADEKLFF
>TRBD2|TRBV20-1|TRBJ2-2|many
TGCAGTGCTAGAGATGCGGCGGGAGGTACCGGGGAGCTGTTTTTT
CSARDAAGGTGELFF
>TRBD2|TRBV7-9|TRBJ2-5|.
TGTGCCAGCAGCCAACCGGGACTAGCGGGGGAAGAGACCCAGTACTTC
CASSQPGLAGEETQYF
>.|TRBV29-1|TRBJ1-1|.
TGCAGCGTGGCCGGGCGGCAGGGAAACACTGAAGCTTTCTTT
CSVAGRQGNTEAFF
>.|TRBV5-6|TRBJ2-4|.
TGTGCCAGCAGCTTTTCGGTTTCCTTAGCCAAAAACATTCAGTACTTC
CASSFSVSLAKNIQYF
>.|TRBV3-1|TRBJ2-2|medium-sized
TGTGCCAGCAGCCGGGGCGGGGACAACACCGGGGAGCTGTTTTTT
CASSRGGDNTGELFF
>.|TRBV12-3/TRBV12-4|TRBJ2-7|.
TGTGCCACCCGGAGGGGGTCCTCCTACGAGCAGTACTTC
CATRRGSSYEQYF
>.|TRBV20-1|TRBJ2-3|.
TGCAGTGCTAGAGTTACCCCCTGGGAGTCTGGGGGCACAGATATGCAGTATTTT
CSARVTPWESGGTDMQYF
>.|TRBV11-3|TRBJ2-2|many
TGTGCCAGCAGAGGTACAGGGAACACCGGGGAGCTGTTTTTT
CASRGTGNTGELFF
>TRBD1|TRBV7-2|TRBJ2-1|few
TGTGCCAGCAGCGCACCCGGGACAGGTTACAATGAGCAGTTCTTC
CASSAPGTGYNEQFF
>.|TRBV9|TRBJ2-7|few
TGTGCCAGCAGCGTAGGGGCTAGAGGTCCCTACGAGCAGTACTTC
CASSVGARGPYEQYF
>.|TRBV10-3|TRBJ2-3|.
TGTGCCATCAGTGAGTCGGGGACAGATACGCAGTATTTT
CAISESGTDTQYF
>.|TRBV29-1|TRBJ1-1|few
TGCAGCGTTCTCGACAGGCAGAACACTGAAGCTTTCTTT
CSVLDRQNTEAFF
>.|TRBV7-8|TRBJ2-7|.
TGTGCCAGCAGCTTGGGGAAATACGAGCAGTACTTC
CASSLGKYEQYF